These 3 T cell receptor beta chains came from one sample sequenced in a study of radiation and T cells in renal cell carcinoma. TCRdb's table, derived via immunoSEQ multiplex PCR, lists solely in-frame clones and lacks some. The repertoire includes some 70,000 clones, about four fifths of them detected once, and 5.8% sits in the top ten. The time point is: blood 2 weeks post-SBRT. Documented treatment: 15 Gy SBRT to primary tumor, nephrectomy 4 weeks later. This specimen consisted of blood, obtained from a patient whose treatment included radiotherapy and nephrectomy. These receptors all come from a man aged 60 to 69 with renal cell carcinoma.

The chain employs TRBV6-5 and TRBJ1-1; TRBD1 matches at 8 bases. This CDR3 comprises 16 residues. With 0 bases clipped from V and 4 bases from J, the junction kept 7 bases outside the gene matches. The germline V gene encodes CDR1 MNHEY and CDR2 SVGAGI. For the CDR3, the DNA is TGTGCCAGCAGTTACTCGACAGGGGAGAGCGGCACTGAAGCTTTCTTT. This translates into CASSYSTGESGTEAFF.

The chain carries TRBV27 and TRBJ2-7; the D is unclear. V lost 5 bases and J 7 bases, leaving 15 bases between the germline ends. The CDR3 length is 13 residues. The germline V gene encodes CDR1 MNHEY and CDR2 SMNVEV (reference sequence). The CDR3 DNA reads as TGTGCCAGCAGTCCCCGTGGCAGCACAGAGCAGTACTTC. It translates to CASSPRGSTEQYF.

The J gene is TRBJ2-2, the V gene TRBV5-1, with D unclear. The CDR3 loop spans 14 amino acids. V gave up 0 bases and J gave up 7 bases, with 10 bases separating them. Germline loops: CDR1 SGHRS, CDR2 YFSETQ. The CDR3 sequence is CASSLGTDIGELFF. The CDR3 DNA reads as TGCGCCAGCAGCTTGGGAACTGACATCGGGGAGCTGTTTTTT.